Listed here are 2 T cell receptor beta chains from one sample, sequenced in a study of T cell responses to AZD1222 COVID-19 vaccine. Repertoires were generated with immunoSEQ multiplex PCR, while TCRdb's copy carries only in-frame clones and drops some. The sample lists 85,000 to 110,000 clones, 90% occurring once. The sequencing here drew on peripheral blood, taken on day 0 of AZD1222 vaccination. These receptors all come from an adult in good health.

This clone came up once. The J gene is TRBJ2-7, the V gene TRBV6-5; no firm D call. V was cut by 6 bases and J by 4 bases, with 13 bases left in between. The CDR3 runs 13 residues. Per the germline V gene, CDR1 is MNHEY and CDR2 is SVGAGI. The DNA of the CDR3 is TGTGCCAGCAGAGATATCGTGGGGTACGAGCAGTACTTC. It is translated as CASRDIVGYEQYF.

The gene calls are TRBV6-5 and TRBJ1-6; D not resolved. CDR3 length: 12 amino acids. Germline assignment: CDR1 MNHEY and CDR2 SVGAGI. Trimming removed 6 bases from V and 8 bases from J, with 8 bases in between. The chain's CDR3 is CASRQEYSPLHF. The CDR3 region has the DNA TGTGCCAGCAGACAAGAGTATTCACCCCTCCACTTT.